The sequence of this T cell receptor beta chain was determined in a study of Graves' ophthalmopathy and Graves' hyperthyroidism. The CDR3 spans 15 residues. The trim removed 2 bases at V and 6 bases at J, leaving 8 bases unmatched. The germline CDR1 and CDR2 sequences are ENHRY and SYGVKD. This clonotype has a handful of counts. Its cognate antigen is unknown. Ophthalmopathy not arising within 18 months of follow-up defined hyperthyroidism as stable. New diagnoses, under 2 months' duration, and ages 18 to 65 characterized the hyperthyroidism patients. Points from the study as a whole: Also, most clonotypes expanded in the thyroid above 0.001 frequency appeared in blood.

RNA transcripts were the source from which TCR beta CDR3 regions were amplified. Second-round multiplex PCR followed a first-round RT-PCR using HTBI primers. In TCRdb, the multiplex PCR reads were re-called with MiXCR into one record per CDR3 protein. The data contain about 370,000 distinct CDR3 sequences, about a sixth of them singletons. The specimen was peripheral blood. This chain links TRBV10-3 with TRBJ2-3, with 7 bases lining up with TRBD2. The TCR comes from an adult woman with stable Graves' hyperthyroidism. The CDR3 region has the DNA TGTGCCATCAGTGAGCTAGCGGAGTTAGGGGATACGCAGTATTTT. Protein product: CAISELAELGDTQYF.